This T cell receptor beta chain was profiled in a study of post-analysis software for immune sequencing data. Study as a whole: Relapsing-remitting, secondary progressive and progressive-relapsing multiple sclerosis were all included among the disease courses.

Unique molecular identifiers were built into the TCR beta cDNA libraries. T cells, about 0.9 to 10 million of them, yielded roughly 470,000 cDNA molecules. MiXCR was run by TCRdb on the PCR reads, yielding one entry per CDR3 protein. This sample has around 500,000 distinct CDR3 sequences, with roughly 34% found just once. Study results and caveats: With TRBV5-6, TRBV5-1 and TRBV20-1 included, about five TRBV segments were more frequent in patients than in controls. Batch-mates among the samples co-clustered strongly by F measure. Diversity measured as normalized Chao1 was significantly lower in multiple sclerosis patients than in controls.

There are 18 residues in the CDR3. Germline V gene data show CDR1 as SGDLS and CDR2 as YYNGEE. V shed 0 bases and J shed 5 bases, with 21 bases lying between them. As regards this clonotype: Its antigen is unknown.

The source material was blood. This clonotype was obtained from a girl younger than 18 with multiple sclerosis. The genes are TRBV9 and TRBJ2-1; perhaps TRBD1 as D (6 bases). The CDR3, as DNA: TGTGCCAGCAGCGTAGTTCCTCTGGGGGCTGGAGTCGACAATGAGCAGTTCTTC. Amino acids: CASSVVPLGAGVDNEQFF.